This passage covers 5 T cell receptor beta chains from one sample sequenced in a study of kidney transplant recipient with SARS-CoV-2 infection. TCRdb itself ran the reads through MiXCR, one entry per CDR3 protein. The sample yields roughly 230,000 distinct CDR3 sequences, 25% to 30% seen once. The starting material was a blood sample, obtained at baseline and on roughly day 110 from a kidney transplant recipient. The receptor source for this set is a male patient aged 25-45 years who had COVID-19 and was a kidney transplant recipient. Some T cells may be graft donor cells.

The table lists this clonotype with many counts. The V and J genes are TRBV28 and TRBJ1-5; D is ambiguous. The germline V and J ends were trimmed by 2 bases and 2 bases, with 13 bases remaining between them. Germline V lookup: CDR1 MDHEN, CDR2 SYDVKM. The CDR3 totals 16 residues. For the CDR3, the DNA is TGTGCCAGCAGTTTAAGTACGGGTACGGGCAATCAGCCCCAGCATTTT. Translation: CASSLSTGTGNQPQHF.

This clonotype was counted only a few times. The rearrangement links TRBV19 to TRBJ2-3; 9 bases fit TRBD1. Unmatched junction bases numbered 8, after V lost 5 bases and J lost 2 bases. CDR3 size: 16 residues. CDR1 and CDR2 (germline): LNHDA, SQIVND (reference sequence). This CDR3 reads CASSAQGTGITDTQYF. CDR3 coding DNA: TGTGCCAGTAGTGCTCAGGGGACAGGGATCACAGATACGCAGTATTTT.

The gene calls are TRBV4-3 and TRBJ1-2; no clear D. The germline gives CDR1 LGHNA, CDR2 YSLEER. Trimming cost V 5 bases and J 4 bases, with 23 bases left between them. The CDR3 contains 17 residues. The CDR3 DNA follows: TGCGCCAGCAGCGATGTAGGAGGACGTCGAAGGACCTATGGCTACACCTTC. Translation: CASSDVGGRRRTYGYTF.

This clonotype was counted ten times or more. The rearrangement joins TRBV18 to TRBJ2-1; TRBD2 matches 10 bases. With V trimmed by 2 bases and J by 4 bases, 2 bases remained unmatched. Per germline, CDR1 KGHSH and CDR2 LQKENI. The CDR3 runs 15 residues. The CDR3 region is CASSPTSGTYNEQFF. In DNA form, the CDR3 reads TGTGCCAGCTCACCAACTAGCGGGACGTACAATGAGCAGTTCTTC.

The sample holds many counts of this clonotype. This sequence joins TRBV8-2 and TRBJ2-6; the DNA was not used to check the table's D call, TRBD1. TRBV8-2 represents a pseudogene. The CDR3 sequence is 17 residues long. CDR3 nucleotide sequence: TGTGGCACCGGGAAGAGGATAACACAAAGTCGGGCCAACGTCCTGACTTTC. Residues: CGTGKRITQSRANVLTF.